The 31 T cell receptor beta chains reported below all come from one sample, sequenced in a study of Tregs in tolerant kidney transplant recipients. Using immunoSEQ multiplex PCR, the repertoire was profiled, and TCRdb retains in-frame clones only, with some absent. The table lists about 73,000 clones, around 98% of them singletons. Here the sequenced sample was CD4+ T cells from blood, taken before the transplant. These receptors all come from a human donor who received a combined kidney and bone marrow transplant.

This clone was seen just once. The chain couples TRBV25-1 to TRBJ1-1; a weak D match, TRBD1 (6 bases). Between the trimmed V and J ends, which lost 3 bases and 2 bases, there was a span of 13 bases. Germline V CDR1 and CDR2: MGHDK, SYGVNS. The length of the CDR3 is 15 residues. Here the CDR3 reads CASSDLRQDNTEAFF. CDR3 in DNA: TGTGCCAGCAGTGACCTAAGACAGGACAACACTGAAGCTTTCTTT.

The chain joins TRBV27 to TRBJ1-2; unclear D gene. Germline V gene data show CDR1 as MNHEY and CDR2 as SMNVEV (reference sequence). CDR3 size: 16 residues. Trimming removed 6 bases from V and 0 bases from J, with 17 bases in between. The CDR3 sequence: CASRPEPQPTNYGYTF. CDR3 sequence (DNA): TGTGCCAGCAGGCCCGAACCACAACCCACTAACTATGGCTACACCTTC.

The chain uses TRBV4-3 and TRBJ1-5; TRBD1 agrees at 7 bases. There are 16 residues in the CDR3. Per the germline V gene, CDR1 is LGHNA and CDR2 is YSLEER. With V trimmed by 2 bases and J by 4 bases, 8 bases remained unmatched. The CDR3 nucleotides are TGCGCCAGCAGCCAATCTAGGACAGGAGAGAATCAGCCCCAGCATTTT. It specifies CASSQSRTGENQPQHF.

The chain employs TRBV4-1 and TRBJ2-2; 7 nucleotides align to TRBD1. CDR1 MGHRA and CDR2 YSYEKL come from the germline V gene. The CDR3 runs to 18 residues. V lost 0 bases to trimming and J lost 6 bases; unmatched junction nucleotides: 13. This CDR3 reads CASSQDKGQGVRAGELFF. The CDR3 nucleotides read TGCGCCAGCAGCCAAGATAAAGGCCAGGGGGTGAGGGCCGGGGAGCTGTTTTTT.

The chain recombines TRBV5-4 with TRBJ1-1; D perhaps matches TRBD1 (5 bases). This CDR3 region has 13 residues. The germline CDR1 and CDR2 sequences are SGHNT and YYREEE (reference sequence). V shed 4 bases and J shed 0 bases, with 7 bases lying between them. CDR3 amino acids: CASSQDMNTEAFF. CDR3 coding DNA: TGTGCCAGCAGCCAGGACATGAACACTGAAGCTTTCTTT.

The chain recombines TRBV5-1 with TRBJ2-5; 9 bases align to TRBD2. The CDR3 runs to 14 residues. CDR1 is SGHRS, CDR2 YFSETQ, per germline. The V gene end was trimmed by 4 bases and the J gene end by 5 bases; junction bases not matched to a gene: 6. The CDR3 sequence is CASSRGGAGETQYF. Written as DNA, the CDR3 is TGCGCCAGCAGCCGCGGGGGGGCGGGTGAGACCCAGTACTTC.

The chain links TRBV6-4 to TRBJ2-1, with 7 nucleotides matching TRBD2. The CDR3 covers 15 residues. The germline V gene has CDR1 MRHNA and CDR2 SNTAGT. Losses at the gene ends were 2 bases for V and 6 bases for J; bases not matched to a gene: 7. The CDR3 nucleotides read TGTGCCAGCAGTGACATGGCGGGAGTCGGCAATGAGCAGTTCTTC. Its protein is CASSDMAGVGNEQFF.

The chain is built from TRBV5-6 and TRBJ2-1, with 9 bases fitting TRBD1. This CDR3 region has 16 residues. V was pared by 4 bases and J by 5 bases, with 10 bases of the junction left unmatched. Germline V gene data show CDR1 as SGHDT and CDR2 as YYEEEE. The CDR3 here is CASSRPAGTGNNEQFF. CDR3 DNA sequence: TGTGCCAGCAGCCGCCCCGCCGGGACAGGGAACAATGAGCAGTTCTTC.

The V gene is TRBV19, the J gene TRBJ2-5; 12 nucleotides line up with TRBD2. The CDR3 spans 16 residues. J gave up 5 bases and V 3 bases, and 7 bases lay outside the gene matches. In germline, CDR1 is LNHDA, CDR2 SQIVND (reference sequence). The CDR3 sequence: CASSMTSGGGWETQYF. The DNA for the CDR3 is TGTGCCAGTAGTATGACTAGCGGGGGCGGTTGGGAGACCCAGTACTTC.

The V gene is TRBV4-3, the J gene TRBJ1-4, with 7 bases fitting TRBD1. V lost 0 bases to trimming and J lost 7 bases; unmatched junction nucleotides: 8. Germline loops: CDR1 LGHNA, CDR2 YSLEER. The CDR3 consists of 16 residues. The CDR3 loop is CASSQETQGGGEKLFF. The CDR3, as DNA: TGCGCCAGCAGCCAAGAGACCCAGGGGGGTGGTGAAAAACTGTTTTTT.

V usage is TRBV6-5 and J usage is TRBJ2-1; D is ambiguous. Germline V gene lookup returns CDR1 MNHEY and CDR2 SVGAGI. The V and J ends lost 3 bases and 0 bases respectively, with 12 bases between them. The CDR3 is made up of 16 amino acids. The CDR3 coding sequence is TGTGCCAGCAGTTATCAACCCCGGAGCTCCTACAATGAGCAGTTCTTC. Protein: CASSYQPRSSYNEQFF.

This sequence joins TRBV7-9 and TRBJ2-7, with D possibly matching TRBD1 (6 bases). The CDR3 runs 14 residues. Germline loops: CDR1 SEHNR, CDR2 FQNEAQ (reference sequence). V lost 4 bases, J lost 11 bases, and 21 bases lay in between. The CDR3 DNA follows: TGTGCCAGCAGCTCCAACAGGGTACCCTCCCTTGAGTACTTC. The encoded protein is CASSSNRVPSLEYF.

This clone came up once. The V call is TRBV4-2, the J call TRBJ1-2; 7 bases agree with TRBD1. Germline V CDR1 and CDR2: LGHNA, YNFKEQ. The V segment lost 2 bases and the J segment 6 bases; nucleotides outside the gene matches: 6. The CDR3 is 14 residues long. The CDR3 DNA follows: TGTGCCAGCAGCCAACACAGGGGTTCGGATGGCTACACCTTC. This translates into CASSQHRGSDGYTF.

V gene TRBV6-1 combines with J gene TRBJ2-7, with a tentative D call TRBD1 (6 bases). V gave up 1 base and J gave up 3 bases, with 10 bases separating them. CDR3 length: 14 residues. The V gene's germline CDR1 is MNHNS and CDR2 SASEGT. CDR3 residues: CASSEGQVFYEQYF. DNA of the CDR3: TGTGCCAGCAGTGAAGGACAGGTCTTCTACGAGCAGTACTTC.

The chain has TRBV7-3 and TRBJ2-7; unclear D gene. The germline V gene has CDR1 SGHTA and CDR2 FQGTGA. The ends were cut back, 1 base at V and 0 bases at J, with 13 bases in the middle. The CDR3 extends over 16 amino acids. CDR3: CASSLNPSSSSYEQYF. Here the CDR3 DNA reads TGTGCCAGCAGCTTAAACCCCTCTTCGAGCTCCTACGAGCAGTACTTC.

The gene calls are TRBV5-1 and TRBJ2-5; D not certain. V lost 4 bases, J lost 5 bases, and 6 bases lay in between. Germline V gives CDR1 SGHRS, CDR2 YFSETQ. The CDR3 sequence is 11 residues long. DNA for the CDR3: TGCGCCAGCAGCATCGGGGAGACCCAGTACTTC. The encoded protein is CASSIGETQYF.

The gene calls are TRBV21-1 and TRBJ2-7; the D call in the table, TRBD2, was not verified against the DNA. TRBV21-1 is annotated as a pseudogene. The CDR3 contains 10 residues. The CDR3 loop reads CAITSYEQYF. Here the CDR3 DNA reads TGTGCCATCACTTCCTACGAGCAGTACTTC.

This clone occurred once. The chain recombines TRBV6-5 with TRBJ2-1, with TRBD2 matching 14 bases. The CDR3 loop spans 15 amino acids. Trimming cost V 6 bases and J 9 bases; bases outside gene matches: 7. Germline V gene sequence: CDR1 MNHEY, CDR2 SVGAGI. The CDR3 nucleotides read TGTGCCAGCAGACAACCGGGACTAGCGGGAGTTGAGCAGTTCTTC. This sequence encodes CASRQPGLAGVEQFF.

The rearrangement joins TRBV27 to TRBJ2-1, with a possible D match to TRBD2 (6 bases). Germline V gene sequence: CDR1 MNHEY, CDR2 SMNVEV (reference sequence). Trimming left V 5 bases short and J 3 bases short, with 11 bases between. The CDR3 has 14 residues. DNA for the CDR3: TGTGCCAGCAGTCTCTTGGGACTCTACAATGAGCAGTTCTTC. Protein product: CASSLLGLYNEQFF.

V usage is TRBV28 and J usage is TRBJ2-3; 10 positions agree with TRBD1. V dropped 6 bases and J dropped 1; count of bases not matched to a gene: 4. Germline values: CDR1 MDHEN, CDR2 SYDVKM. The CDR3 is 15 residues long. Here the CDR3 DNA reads TGTGCCAGCAGGGACAGGGGGTCGCGCACAGATACGCAGTATTTT. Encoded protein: CASRDRGSRTDTQYF.

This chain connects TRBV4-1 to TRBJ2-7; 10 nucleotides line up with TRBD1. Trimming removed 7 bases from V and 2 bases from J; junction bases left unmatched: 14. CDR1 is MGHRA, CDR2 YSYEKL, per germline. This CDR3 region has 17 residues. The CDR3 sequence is CASKVGQGVSRPYEQYF. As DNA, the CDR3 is TGCGCCAGCAAGGTTGGACAGGGGGTAAGTCGGCCCTACGAGCAGTACTTC.

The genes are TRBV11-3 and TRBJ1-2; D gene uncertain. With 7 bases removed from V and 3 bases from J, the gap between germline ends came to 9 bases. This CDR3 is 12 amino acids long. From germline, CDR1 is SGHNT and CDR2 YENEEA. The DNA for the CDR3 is TGTGCCAGCACCGACGGGGACTATGGCTACACCTTC. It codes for CASTDGDYGYTF. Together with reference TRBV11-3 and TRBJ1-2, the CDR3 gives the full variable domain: EAGVVQSPRYKIIEKKQPVAFWCNPISGHNTLYWYLQNLGQGPELLIRYENEEAVDDSQLPKDRFSAERLKGVDSTLKIQPAELGDSAVYLCASTDGDYGYTFGSGTRLTVV.

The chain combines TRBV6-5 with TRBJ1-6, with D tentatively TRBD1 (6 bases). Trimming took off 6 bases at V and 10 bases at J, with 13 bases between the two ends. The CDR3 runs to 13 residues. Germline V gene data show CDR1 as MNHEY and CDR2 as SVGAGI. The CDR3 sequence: CASRRGARSPLHF. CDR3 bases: TGTGCCAGCAGGCGGGGGGCACGGTCACCCCTCCACTTT.

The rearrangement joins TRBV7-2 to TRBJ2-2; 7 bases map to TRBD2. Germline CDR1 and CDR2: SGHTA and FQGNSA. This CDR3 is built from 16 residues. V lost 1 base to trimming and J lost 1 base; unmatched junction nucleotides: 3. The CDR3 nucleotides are TGTGCCAGCAGCTTAGGGCCTAGCGGGAACACCGGGGAGCTGTTTTTT. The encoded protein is CASSLGPSGNTGELFF.

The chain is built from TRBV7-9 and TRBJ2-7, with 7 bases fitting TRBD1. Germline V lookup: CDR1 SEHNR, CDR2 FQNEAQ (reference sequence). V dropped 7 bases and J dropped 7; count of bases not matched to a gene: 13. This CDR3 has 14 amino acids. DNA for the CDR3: TGTGCCAGCACTCAACCGGACAGGAGTGGGGAGCAGTACTTC. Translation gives CASTQPDRSGEQYF. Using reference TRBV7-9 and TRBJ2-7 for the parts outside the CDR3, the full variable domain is DTGVSQNPRHKITKRGQNVTFRCDPISEHNRLYWYRQTLGQGPEFLTYFQNEAQLEKSRLLSDRFSAERPKGSFSTLEIQRTEQGDSAMYLCASTQPDRSGEQYFGPGTRLTVT.

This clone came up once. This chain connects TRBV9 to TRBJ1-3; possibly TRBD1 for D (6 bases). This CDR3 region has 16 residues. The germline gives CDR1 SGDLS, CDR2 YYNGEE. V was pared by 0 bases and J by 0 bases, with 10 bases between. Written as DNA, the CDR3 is TGTGCCAGCAGCGTAGAGGGACATTTCTCTGGAAACACCATATATTTT. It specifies CASSVEGHFSGNTIYF.

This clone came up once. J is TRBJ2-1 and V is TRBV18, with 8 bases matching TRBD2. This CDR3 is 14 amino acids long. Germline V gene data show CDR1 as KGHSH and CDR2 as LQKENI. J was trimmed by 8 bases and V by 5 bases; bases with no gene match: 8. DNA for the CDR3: TGTGCCAGCTCATCCTCCGGGACTAGGGATGAGCAGTTCTTC. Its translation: CASSSSGTRDEQFF.

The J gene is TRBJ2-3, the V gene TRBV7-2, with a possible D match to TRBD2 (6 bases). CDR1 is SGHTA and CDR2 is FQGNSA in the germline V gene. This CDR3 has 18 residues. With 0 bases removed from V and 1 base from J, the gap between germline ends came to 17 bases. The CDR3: CASSLALGGRGRTDTQYF. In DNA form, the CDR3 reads TGTGCCAGCAGCTTAGCTCTTGGAGGGAGAGGTCGCACAGATACGCAGTATTTT.

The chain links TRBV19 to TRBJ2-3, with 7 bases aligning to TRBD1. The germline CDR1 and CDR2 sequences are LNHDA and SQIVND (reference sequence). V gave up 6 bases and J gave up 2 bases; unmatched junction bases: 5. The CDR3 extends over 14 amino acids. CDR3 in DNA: TGTGCCAGTAGCCGCGACAGGGACACAGATACGCAGTATTTT. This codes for CASSRDRDTDTQYF. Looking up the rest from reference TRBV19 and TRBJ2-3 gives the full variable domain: DGGITQSPKYLFRKEGQNVTLSCEQNLNHDAMYWYRQDPGQGLRLIYYSQIVNDFQKGDIAEGYSVSREKKESFPLTVTSAQKNPTAFYLCASSRDRDTDTQYFGPGTRLTVL.

The CDR3 nucleotides read TGTGCCAGTAGTATTCTTCCGGGACAGATCTCTGGAAACACCATATATTTT. Translating gives CASSILPGQISGNTIYF. This rearrangement joins TRBV19 to TRBJ1-3, with 7 nucleotides matching TRBD1. This CDR3 comprises 17 residues. CDR1 LNHDA and CDR2 SQIVND come from the germline V gene (reference sequence). With 3 bases clipped from V and 0 bases from J, the junction kept 8 bases outside the gene matches.

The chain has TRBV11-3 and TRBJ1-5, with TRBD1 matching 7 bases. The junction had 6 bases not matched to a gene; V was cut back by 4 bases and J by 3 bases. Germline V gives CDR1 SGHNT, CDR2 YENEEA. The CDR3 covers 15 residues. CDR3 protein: CASSSYRGYNQPQHF. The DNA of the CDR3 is TGTGCCAGCAGCTCGTACAGGGGTTACAATCAGCCCCAGCATTTT. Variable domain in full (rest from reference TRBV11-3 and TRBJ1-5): EAGVVQSPRYKIIEKKQPVAFWCNPISGHNTLYWYLQNLGQGPELLIRYENEEAVDDSQLPKDRFSAERLKGVDSTLKIQPAELGDSAVYLCASSSYRGYNQPQHFGDGTRLSIL.